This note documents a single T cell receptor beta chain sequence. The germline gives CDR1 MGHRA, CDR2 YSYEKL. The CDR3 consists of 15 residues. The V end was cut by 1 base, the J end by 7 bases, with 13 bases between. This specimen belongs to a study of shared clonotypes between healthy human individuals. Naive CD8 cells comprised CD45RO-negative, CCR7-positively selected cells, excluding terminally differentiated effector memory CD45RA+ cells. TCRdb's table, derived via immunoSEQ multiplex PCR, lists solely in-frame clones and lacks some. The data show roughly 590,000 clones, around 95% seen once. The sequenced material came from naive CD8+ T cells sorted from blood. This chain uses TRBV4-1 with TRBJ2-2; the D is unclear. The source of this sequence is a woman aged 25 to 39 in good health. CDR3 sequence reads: CASSQVREGDGELFF. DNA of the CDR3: TGCGCCAGCAGCCAAGTAAGGGAAGGCGACGGGGAGCTGTTTTTT.